This T cell receptor (beta chain) was sequenced during a study of PD-1 blockade in classical Hodgkin lymphoma (dated by TCRdb to 2020 to 2021). About the study as a whole: Nivolumab dosing was 3 mg/kg intravenously every 2 weeks, continuing until either disease progression or unacceptable toxicity. To define a peripheral blood immune signature of response to PD-1 blockade in classical Hodgkin lymphoma, the study combined TCR beta sequencing with CyTOF. The research as a whole found: Diversity was lower in patients who began nivolumab less than 1 year after ASCT, so these patients were left out of later analyses to avoid confounding by immune reconstitution. Baseline diversity similar to that of newly diagnosed patients was observed in trial patients achieving complete response, whereas significantly lower diversity was observed in partial responders and progressors. Baseline TCR diversity was reported to be lower in newly diagnosed patients than in healthy donors and to be lower still in relapsed/refractory patients. The study was limited to a single clinical trial cohort, and causes of repertoire differences, possibly disease activity or prior therapy, remained undefined. CD4+ but not CD8+ TCR diversity rose significantly by C4D1 (p=0.0027 vs p=0.16), most apparent in complete responders (p=0.02).

The Qiagen DNeasy kit was used to extract genomic DNA both from unsorted PBMCs and from the negatively selected CD4+ and CD8+ fractions. Using primers that anneal to V and J segments, immunoSEQ multiplex PCR amplified the TCR beta CDR3 regions. A synthetic immune receptor repertoire was used to minimize amplification bias, and any remaining bias was removed computationally after sequencing. As for how the authors treated the data: Custom Python scripts were used to quantify repertoire diversity as the Shannon entropy index. Unsorted, CD4+ and CD8+ repertoires were examined separately, except in combined analyses, for which CD4+ and CD8+ sequences were merged in silico. Clonal expansion was defined as a frequency increase of at least 2-fold after treatment compared with C1D1, and clones undetected at baseline were assigned a pseudocount of 0.5. Singleton clones were defined as clones with 0 or 1 copy at C1D1, and non-singleton clones were defined as clones with 2 or more copies. Clones expanded in unsorted samples were assigned a CD4+, CD8+ or unknown annotation through matching of protein sequences in sorted samples from the same patient. Wilcoxon tests on paired samples were used to test changes in diversity from C1D1 to C4D1. Imported from immuneACCESS, the table was reduced by TCRdb to in-frame sequences with V and J called. These copies leave out some clones; in studies compared against another copy, an unresolved V gene accounts for under half, and the cause of the remainder is not known. From that table come the V and J calls and clone size; the DNA was used to work out D and trimming. The sample contains roughly 56,000 clones, 70% to 90% of them found a single time. The ten largest clones take up less than 9% of the sample.

This specimen's time point label, per the study, means: cycle 4 day 1 (C4D1), after about 6 weeks of nivolumab. Relapse after autologous stem cell transplantation had occurred in all trial patients, and cohorts A, B and C were distinguished by prior brentuximab vedotin exposure. The trial cohort included 50 to 60 patients with relapsed/refractory classical Hodgkin lymphoma, and each patient had a best overall response of complete response, partial response or progressive disease. Single-agent nivolumab was administered to trial patients in the multi-cohort phase II CheckMate 205 trial. Best overall response was determined by an independent review committee according to the 2007 International Working Group response criteria. Trial PBMCs were obtained immediately prior to nivolumab initiation (C1D1) and on therapy at cycle 2 day 1 and cycle 4 day 1. Peripheral blood was collected in 8 mL Vacutainer Cell Preparation Tubes, from which PBMCs were isolated by centrifugation and then cryopreserved.

In the case of this clone: Which antigen it targets is not known. Base qualities were left out, and no much larger clone turns up one base away.

The CDR3 measures 14 amino acids from cysteine to phenylalanine. Only the CDR3 region is kept as DNA, spanning 42 bases read in frame from base 1. V trim: 3 bases; J trim: 3 bases; unmatched bases: 6. CDR1 SGDLS and CDR2 YYNGEE are derived from the germline V gene. Here the chain combines TRBV9 and TRBJ2-7; 7 central bases correspond to TRBD2. Sequences were derived from peripheral blood mononuclear cells (PBMCs), sampled before the fourth cycle of nivolumab. This sequence originates from a human donor with classical Hodgkin lymphoma. The CDR3 region: CASSAHREDYEQYF. The nucleotides read TGTGCCAGCAGCGCTCACCGGGAGGACTACGAGCAGTACTTC.